This is a list of T cell receptor beta chains from one sample in a study of T cell clones after liver transplantation. Sequenced by immunoSEQ multiplex PCR; TCRdb stores in-frame clones only, minus some. This table holds some 70,000 clones, roughly 80% found once. Sequenced here: CD4+ T cells from blood, sampled before liver transplant. The receptors here all came from a human donor who received a liver transplant. CDR3s include the opening cysteine and the closing phenylalanine or tryptophan. The order of the fields is J gene, D gene, V gene, clone size, CDR3 protein, CDR3 DNA. The D gene is left open where the match is weak. The size entry is marked missing in some rows and otherwise reads once, few, many or a size class.

j_call: TRBJ2-1; d_call: NA; v_call: TRBV10-2; clone_size: NA; cdr3_aa: CASSERAPYNEQFF; cdr3_nt: TGCGCCAGCAGTGAAAGGGCCCCCTACAATGAGCAGTTCTTC
j_call: TRBJ2-1; d_call: TRBD1; v_call: TRBV7-9; clone_size: few; cdr3_aa: CASREPGTAYNEQFF; cdr3_nt: TGTGCCAGCAGGGAACCCGGGACAGCTTACAATGAGCAGTTCTTC
j_call: TRBJ2-7; d_call: NA; v_call: TRBV7-6; clone_size: NA; cdr3_aa: CASSSRDQAEQYF; cdr3_nt: TGTGCCAGCAGCTCCCGGGACCAGGCGGAGCAGTACTTC
j_call: TRBJ1-1; d_call: NA; v_call: TRBV23-1; clone_size: few; cdr3_aa: CASSQGNQGYTEAFF; cdr3_nt: TGCGCCAGCAGTCAAGGAAATCAGGGATACACTGAAGCTTTCTTT
j_call: TRBJ2-5; d_call: NA; v_call: TRBV11-2; clone_size: NA; cdr3_aa: CASSLLDETQYF; cdr3_nt: TGTGCCAGCAGCTTACTTGACGAGACCCAGTACTTC
j_call: TRBJ2-1; d_call: NA; v_call: TRBV27; clone_size: NA; cdr3_aa: CASSSRGLSTGSIDEQFF; cdr3_nt: TGTGCCAGCAGTTCCCGGGGACTCAGCACAGGGAGTATCGATGAGCAGTTCTTC
j_call: TRBJ2-5; d_call: NA; v_call: TRBV10-2; clone_size: NA; cdr3_aa: CASSVLGQETQYF; cdr3_nt: TGCGCCAGCAGTGTGTTGGGTCAAGAGACCCAGTACTTC
j_call: TRBJ2-7; d_call: NA; v_call: TRBV7-9; clone_size: NA; cdr3_aa: CASTTLDEQYF; cdr3_nt: TGTGCCAGCACCACCCTGGACGAGCAGTACTTC
j_call: TRBJ2-3; d_call: NA; v_call: TRBV7-2; clone_size: NA; cdr3_aa: CASSLSLGDTQYF; cdr3_nt: TGTGCCAGCAGCTTATCATTAGGGGATACGCAGTATTTT
j_call: TRBJ2-1; d_call: TRBD1; v_call: TRBV18; clone_size: NA; cdr3_aa: CASSSQGMRRFNEQFF; cdr3_nt: TGTGCCAGCTCCTCACAGGGGATGAGGCGTTTCAATGAGCAGTTCTTC
j_call: TRBJ1-2; d_call: NA; v_call: TRBV2; clone_size: NA; cdr3_aa: CASQKGGGSNYGYTF; cdr3_nt: TGTGCCAGCCAGAAGGGCGGGGGTAGCAACTATGGCTACACCTTC
j_call: TRBJ2-7; d_call: TRBD2; v_call: TRBV5-1; clone_size: NA; cdr3_aa: CASSLVAGGPYEQYF; cdr3_nt: TGCGCCAGCAGCTTGGTAGCGGGAGGGCCCTACGAGCAGTACTTC
j_call: TRBJ1-2; d_call: NA; v_call: TRBV6-5; clone_size: NA; cdr3_aa: CASSYSRRGRYGYTF; cdr3_nt: TGTGCCAGCAGTTACTCGAGGAGGGGTAGATATGGCTACACCTTC
j_call: TRBJ1-2; d_call: TRBD1; v_call: TRBV28; clone_size: NA; cdr3_aa: CASSNGQGWGYTF; cdr3_nt: TGTGCCAGCAGTAATGGACAGGGGTGGGGCTACACCTTC
j_call: TRBJ1-4; d_call: NA; v_call: TRBV5-6; clone_size: NA; cdr3_aa: CASSLDAGEKLFF; cdr3_nt: TGTGCCAGCAGCTTGGACGCGGGCGAAAAACTGTTTTTT
j_call: TRBJ2-7; d_call: NA; v_call: TRBV27; clone_size: NA; cdr3_aa: CASSEQGWPMLSYEQYF; cdr3_nt: TGTGCCAGCAGTGAGCAGGGTTGGCCCATGCTCTCCTACGAGCAGTACTTC
j_call: TRBJ1-4; d_call: NA; v_call: TRBV28; clone_size: NA; cdr3_aa: CASGGAGEKLFF; cdr3_nt: TGTGCCAGCGGGGGCGCGGGTGAAAAACTGTTTTTT
j_call: TRBJ1-2; d_call: TRBD1; v_call: TRBV28; clone_size: NA; cdr3_aa: CASSLATGEGLYGYTF; cdr3_nt: TGTGCCAGCAGTCTAGCTACAGGGGAAGGCTTATATGGCTACACCTTC
j_call: TRBJ1-2; d_call: NA; v_call: TRBV6-5; clone_size: NA; cdr3_aa: CASSEAGNYGYTF; cdr3_nt: TGTGCCAGCAGCGAGGCGGGGAACTATGGCTACACCTTC
j_call: TRBJ1-2; d_call: NA; v_call: TRBV19; clone_size: NA; cdr3_aa: CASSRNTYNYGYTF; cdr3_nt: TGTGCCAGTAGTAGGAATACCTATAACTATGGCTACACCTTC
j_call: TRBJ1-4; d_call: NA; v_call: TRBV19; clone_size: NA; cdr3_aa: CASSIDKLRSTNEKLFF; cdr3_nt: TGTGCCAGTAGTATAGACAAGTTAAGATCAACTAATGAAAAACTGTTTTTT
j_call: TRBJ2-3; d_call: TRBD1; v_call: TRBV29-1; clone_size: NA; cdr3_aa: CSASEGTGLDTQYF; cdr3_nt: TGCAGCGCCTCCGAAGGGACAGGGTTAGATACGCAGTATTTT
j_call: TRBJ2-3; d_call: NA; v_call: TRBV7-7; clone_size: once; cdr3_aa: CASSLGLSGSSTDTQYF; cdr3_nt: TGTGCTAGCAGCTTAGGGCTGTCAGGATCTAGCACAGATACGCAGTATTTT
j_call: TRBJ1-1; d_call: NA; v_call: TRBV19; clone_size: NA; cdr3_aa: CASSIGTVNTEAFF; cdr3_nt: TGTGCCAGTAGTATCGGGACGGTGAACACTGAAGCTTTCTTT
j_call: TRBJ2-1; d_call: NA; v_call: TRBV5-1; clone_size: NA; cdr3_aa: CASSLALNEQFF; cdr3_nt: TGCGCCAGCAGCTTGGCACTTAATGAGCAGTTCTTC
j_call: TRBJ2-7; d_call: NA; v_call: TRBV10-3; clone_size: NA; cdr3_aa: CAISEGYEQYF; cdr3_nt: TGTGCCATCAGTGAGGGTTACGAGCAGTACTTC
j_call: TRBJ1-2; d_call: TRBD1; v_call: TRBV28; clone_size: NA; cdr3_aa: CVTGRGFGGYTF; cdr3_nt: TGTGTCACGGGCAGGGGGTTCGGTGGCTACACCTTC
j_call: TRBJ2-7; d_call: TRBD1; v_call: TRBV15; clone_size: NA; cdr3_aa: CATSIRTGRNEQYF; cdr3_nt: TGTGCCACCAGCATCAGGACAGGGAGGAACGAGCAGTACTTC
j_call: TRBJ1-2; d_call: TRBD1; v_call: TRBV5-4; clone_size: NA; cdr3_aa: CASSPDRGHGYTF; cdr3_nt: TGTGCCAGCAGCCCGGACAGGGGGCATGGCTACACCTTC